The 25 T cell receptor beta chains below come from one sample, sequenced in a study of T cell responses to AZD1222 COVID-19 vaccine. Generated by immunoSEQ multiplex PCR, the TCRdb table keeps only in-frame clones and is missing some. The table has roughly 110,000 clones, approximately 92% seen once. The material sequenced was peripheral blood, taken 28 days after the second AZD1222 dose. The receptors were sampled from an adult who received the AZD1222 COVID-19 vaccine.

The CDR3: CASSIVGAGTGELFF. Here the CDR3 DNA reads TGTGCCAGTAGTATCGTGGGGGCGGGAACCGGGGAGCTGTTTTTT. J is TRBJ2-2 and V is TRBV19; the D call may be TRBD1 or TRBD2 (6 bases each). Germline lookup yields CDR1 LNHDA and CDR2 SQIVND (reference sequence). Trimming left V 3 bases short and J 5 bases short, with 13 bases between. CDR3 size: 15 residues.

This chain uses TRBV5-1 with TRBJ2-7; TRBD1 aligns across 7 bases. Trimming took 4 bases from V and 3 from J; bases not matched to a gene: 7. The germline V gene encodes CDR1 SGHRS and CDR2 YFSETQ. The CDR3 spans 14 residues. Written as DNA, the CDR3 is TGCGCCAGCAGCCACACGACAGGGCTCTACGAGCAGTACTTC. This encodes CASSHTTGLYEQYF.

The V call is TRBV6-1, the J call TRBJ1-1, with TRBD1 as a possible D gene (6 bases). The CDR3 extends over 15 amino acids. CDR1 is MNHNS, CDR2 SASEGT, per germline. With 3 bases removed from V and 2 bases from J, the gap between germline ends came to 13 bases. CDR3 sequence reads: CASSDPGQVNTEAFF. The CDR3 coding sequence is TGTGCCAGCAGTGACCCGGGACAAGTAAACACTGAAGCTTTCTTT.

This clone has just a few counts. The CDR3 nucleotides read TGTGCCAGCCAAGGGCCCCCGGGTACTGAAGCTTTCTTT. This gives the protein CASQGPPGTEAFF. This sequence joins TRBV7-3 and TRBJ1-1; D is unclear. The CDR3 runs to 13 residues. From germline, CDR1 is SGHTA and CDR2 FQGTGA. Trimming removed 8 bases from V and 5 bases from J, with 15 bases in between.

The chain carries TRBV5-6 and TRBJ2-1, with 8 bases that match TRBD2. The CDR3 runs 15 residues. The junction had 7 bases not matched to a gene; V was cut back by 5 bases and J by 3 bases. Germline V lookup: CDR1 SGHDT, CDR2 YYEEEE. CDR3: CASSLKREYYNEQFF. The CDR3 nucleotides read TGTGCCAGCAGTCTGAAGCGGGAGTACTACAATGAGCAGTTCTTC.

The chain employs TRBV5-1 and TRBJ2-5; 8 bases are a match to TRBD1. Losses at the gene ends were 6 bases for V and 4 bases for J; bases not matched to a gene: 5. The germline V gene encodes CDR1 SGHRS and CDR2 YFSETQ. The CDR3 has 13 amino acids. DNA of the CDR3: TGCGCCAGCAACTCAGGGGGCCTAGAGACCCAGTACTTC. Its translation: CASNSGGLETQYF.

Here the CDR3 reads CASSLLARGTEAFF. CDR3 DNA sequence: TGTGCCAGCAGTTTACTCGCTCGTGGCACTGAAGCTTTCTTT. The chain links TRBV28 to TRBJ1-1; D gene ambiguous. The CDR3 totals 14 residues. From germline, CDR1 is MDHEN and CDR2 SYDVKM. V gave up 2 bases and J gave up 4 bases, with 11 bases separating them.

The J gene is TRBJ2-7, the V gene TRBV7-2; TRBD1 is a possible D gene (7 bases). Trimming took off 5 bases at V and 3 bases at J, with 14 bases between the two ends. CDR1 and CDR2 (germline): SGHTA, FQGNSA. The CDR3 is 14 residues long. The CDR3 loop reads CASSQGGNLYEQYF. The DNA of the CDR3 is TGTGCCAGCAGCCAGGGGGGAAACCTCTACGAGCAGTACTTC.

CDR3 nucleotides: TGTGCCAGTAGTATCGGGACTAGCGGGAGGGCAGATACGCAGTATTTT. This sequence encodes CASSIGTSGRADTQYF. This sequence joins TRBV19 and TRBJ2-3; 16 bases align to TRBD2. Germline CDR1 and CDR2: LNHDA and SQIVND (reference sequence). Trimming cost V 3 bases and J 4 bases; bases outside gene matches: 1. The CDR3 length is 16 residues.

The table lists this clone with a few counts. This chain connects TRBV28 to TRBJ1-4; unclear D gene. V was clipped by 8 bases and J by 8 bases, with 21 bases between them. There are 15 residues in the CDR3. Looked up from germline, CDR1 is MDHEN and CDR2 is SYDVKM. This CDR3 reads CASAVNVESREKLFF. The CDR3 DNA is TGTGCCAGCGCCGTCAACGTCGAATCGAGGGAAAAACTGTTTTTT.

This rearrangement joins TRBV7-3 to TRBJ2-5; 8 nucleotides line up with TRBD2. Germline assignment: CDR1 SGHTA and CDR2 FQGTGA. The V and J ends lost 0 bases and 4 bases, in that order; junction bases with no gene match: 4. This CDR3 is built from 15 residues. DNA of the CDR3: TGTGCCAGCAGCTTAACCGGGAGGGTAGTAGAGACCCAGTACTTC. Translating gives CASSLTGRVVETQYF.

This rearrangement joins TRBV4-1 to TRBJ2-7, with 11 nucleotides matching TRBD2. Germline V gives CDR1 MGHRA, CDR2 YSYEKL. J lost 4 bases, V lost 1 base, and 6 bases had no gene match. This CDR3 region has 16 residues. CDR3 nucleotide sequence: TGCGCCAGCAGCCAAGGGGCTAGCGGGAGGTTTTACGAGCAGTACTTC. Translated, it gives CASSQGASGRFYEQYF.

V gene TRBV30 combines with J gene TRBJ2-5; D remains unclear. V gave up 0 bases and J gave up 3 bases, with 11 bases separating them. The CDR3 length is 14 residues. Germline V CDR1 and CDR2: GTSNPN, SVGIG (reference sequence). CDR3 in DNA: TGTGCCTGGAGTGTACATAAGTTAGAAGAGACCCAGTACTTC. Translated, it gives CAWSVHKLEETQYF. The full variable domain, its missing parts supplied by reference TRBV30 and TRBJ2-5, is SQTIHQWPATLVQPVGSPLSLECTVEGTSNPNLYWYRQAAGRGLQLLFYSVGIGQISSEVPQNLSASRPQDRQFILSSKKLLLSDSGFYLCAWSVHKLEETQYFGPGTRLLVL.

The CDR3 nucleotides are TGTGCCAGCAGCTCCCCATCAAGGTTATCCCTAGGAAACACCATATATTTT. This translates into CASSSPSRLSLGNTIYF. The chain combines TRBV7-6 with TRBJ1-3; D is undetermined. The CDR3 loop spans 17 amino acids. Germline V gene sequence: CDR1 SGHVS, CDR2 FNYEAQ. V was pared by 4 bases and J by 4 bases, with 20 bases between.

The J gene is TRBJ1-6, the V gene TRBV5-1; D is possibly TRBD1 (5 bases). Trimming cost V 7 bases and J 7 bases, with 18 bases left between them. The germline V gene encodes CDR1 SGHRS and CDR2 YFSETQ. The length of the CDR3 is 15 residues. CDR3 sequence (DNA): TGCGCCAGCGGCCTAGGGACGTTGGTAAATTCACCCCTCCACTTT. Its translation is CASGLGTLVNSPLHF. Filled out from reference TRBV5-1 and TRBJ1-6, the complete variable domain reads KAGVTQTPRYLIKTRGQQVTLSCSPISGHRSVSWYQQTPGQGLQFLFEYFSETQRNKGNFPGRFSGRQFSNSRSEMNVSTLELGDSALYLCASGLGTLVNSPLHFGNGTRLTVT.

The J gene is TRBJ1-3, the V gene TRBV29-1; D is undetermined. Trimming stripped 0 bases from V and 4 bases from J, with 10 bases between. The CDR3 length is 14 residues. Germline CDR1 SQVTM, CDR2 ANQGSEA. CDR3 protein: CSVEDPGGGNTIYF. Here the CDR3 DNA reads TGCAGCGTTGAAGACCCCGGAGGCGGAAACACCATATATTTT.

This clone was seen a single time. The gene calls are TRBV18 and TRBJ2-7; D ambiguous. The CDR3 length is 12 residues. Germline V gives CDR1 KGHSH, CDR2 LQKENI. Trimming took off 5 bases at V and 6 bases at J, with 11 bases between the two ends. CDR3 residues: CASSSQRGEQYF. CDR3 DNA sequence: TGTGCCAGCTCATCCCAGAGAGGCGAGCAGTACTTC. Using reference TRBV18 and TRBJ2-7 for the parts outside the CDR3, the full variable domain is NAGVMQNPRHLVRRRGQEARLRCSPMKGHSHVYWYRQLPEEGLKFMVYLQKENIIDESGMPKERFSAEFPKEGPSILRIQQVVRGDSAAYFCASSSQRGEQYFGPGTRLTVT.

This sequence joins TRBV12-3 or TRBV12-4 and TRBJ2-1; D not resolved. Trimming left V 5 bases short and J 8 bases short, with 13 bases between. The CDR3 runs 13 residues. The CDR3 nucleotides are TGTGCCAGCAGTCGGCCTATTTTGGATGAGCAGTTCTTC. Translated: CASSRPILDEQFF.

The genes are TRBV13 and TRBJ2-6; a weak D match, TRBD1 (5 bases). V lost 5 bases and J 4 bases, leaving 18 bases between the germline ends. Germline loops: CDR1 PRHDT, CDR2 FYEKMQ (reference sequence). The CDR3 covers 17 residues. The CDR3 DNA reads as TGTGCCAGCAGCCACACACTCCAGGGAATGGGGGCCAACGTCCTGACTTTC. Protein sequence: CASSHTLQGMGANVLTF.

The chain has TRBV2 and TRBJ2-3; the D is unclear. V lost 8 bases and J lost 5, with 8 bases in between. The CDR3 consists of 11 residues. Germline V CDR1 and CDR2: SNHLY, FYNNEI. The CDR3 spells CASLAQDTQYF. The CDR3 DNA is TGTGCCAGCCTGGCCCAAGATACGCAGTATTTT. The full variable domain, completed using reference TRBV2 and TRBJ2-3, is EPEVTQTPSHQVTQMGQEVILRCVPISNHLYFYWYRQILGQKVEFLVSFYNNEISEKSEIFDDQFSVERPDGSNFTLKIRSTKLEDSAMYFCASLAQDTQYFGPGTRLTVL.

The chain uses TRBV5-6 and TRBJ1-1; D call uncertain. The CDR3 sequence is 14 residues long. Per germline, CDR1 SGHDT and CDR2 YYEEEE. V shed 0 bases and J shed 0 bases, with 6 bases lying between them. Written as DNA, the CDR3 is TGTGCCAGCAGCTTGGTATGGCTGAACACTGAAGCTTTCTTT. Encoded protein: CASSLVWLNTEAFF.

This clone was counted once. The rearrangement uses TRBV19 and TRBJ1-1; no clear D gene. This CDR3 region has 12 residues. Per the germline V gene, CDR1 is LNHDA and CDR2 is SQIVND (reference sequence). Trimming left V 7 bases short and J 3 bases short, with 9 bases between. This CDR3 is CASKDRDTEAFF. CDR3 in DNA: TGTGCCAGTAAGGATCGGGACACTGAAGCTTTCTTT.

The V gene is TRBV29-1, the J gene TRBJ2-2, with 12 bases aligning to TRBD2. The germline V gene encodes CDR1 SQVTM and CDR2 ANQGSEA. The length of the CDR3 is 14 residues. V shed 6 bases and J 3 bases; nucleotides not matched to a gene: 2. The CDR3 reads CSVRLAGDTGELFF. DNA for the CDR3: TGCAGCGTAAGACTAGCGGGGGACACCGGGGAGCTGTTTTTT.

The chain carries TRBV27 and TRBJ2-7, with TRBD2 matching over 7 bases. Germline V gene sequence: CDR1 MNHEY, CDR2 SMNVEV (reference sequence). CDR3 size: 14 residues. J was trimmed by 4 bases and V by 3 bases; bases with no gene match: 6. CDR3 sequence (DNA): TGTGCCAGCAGTTTTTCGGGAGGCCGATACGAGCAGTACTTC. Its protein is CASSFSGGRYEQYF.

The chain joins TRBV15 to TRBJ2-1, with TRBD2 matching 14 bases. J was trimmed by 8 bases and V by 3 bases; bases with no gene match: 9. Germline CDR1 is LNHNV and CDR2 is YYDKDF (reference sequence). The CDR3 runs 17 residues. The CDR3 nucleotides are TGTGCCACCAGCAGGGCACCCGGGACTAGCGGGAGTTATGAGCAGTTCTTC. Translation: CATSRAPGTSGSYEQFF.